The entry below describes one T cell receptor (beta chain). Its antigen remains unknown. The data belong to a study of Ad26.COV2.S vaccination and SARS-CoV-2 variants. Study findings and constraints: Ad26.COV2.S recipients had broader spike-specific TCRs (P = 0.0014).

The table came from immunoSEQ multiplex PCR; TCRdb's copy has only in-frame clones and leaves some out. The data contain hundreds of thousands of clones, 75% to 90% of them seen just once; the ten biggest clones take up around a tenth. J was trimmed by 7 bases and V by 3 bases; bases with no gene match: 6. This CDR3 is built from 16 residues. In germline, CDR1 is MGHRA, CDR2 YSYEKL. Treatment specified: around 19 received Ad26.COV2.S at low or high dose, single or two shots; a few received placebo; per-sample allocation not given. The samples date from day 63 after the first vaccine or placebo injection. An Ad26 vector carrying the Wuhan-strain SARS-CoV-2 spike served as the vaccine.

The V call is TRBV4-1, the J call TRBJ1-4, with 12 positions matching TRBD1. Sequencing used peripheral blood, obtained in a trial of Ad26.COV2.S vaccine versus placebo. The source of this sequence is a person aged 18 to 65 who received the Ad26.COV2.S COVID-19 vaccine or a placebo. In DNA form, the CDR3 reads TGCGCCAGCAGCCAGTGGGACAGGGGGCGCGGTGAAAAACTGTTTTTT. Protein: CASSQWDRGRGEKLFF.